This T cell receptor beta chain was found in a study of T cell changes during pregnancy in multiple sclerosis. Profiled with immunoSEQ multiplex PCR; TCRdb holds only in-frame clones, not every one. The sample lists about 31,000 clones, 90% seen once, with around 4.1% in the top ten. CDR3 length: 15 residues. The V segment lost 1 base and the J segment 10 bases; nucleotides outside the gene matches: 10. Looked up from germline, CDR1 is SGHVS and CDR2 is FQNEAQ. This specimen was CD8+ T cells from peripheral blood mononuclear cells, taken in the second trimester of pregnancy. This chain uses TRBV7-8 with TRBJ2-1; 7 bases are shared with TRBD2. The TCR was taken from a female donor with multiple sclerosis, enrolled in a pregnancy study. In DNA, the CDR3 is TGTGCCAGCAGCTTAGGAAGTGCGGGAGTTGGGGAGCAGTTCTTC. This gives the protein CASSLGSAGVGEQFF.